This T cell receptor beta chain was recorded in a study of T-cell reconstitution after alpha-beta-depleted transplantation in children. The study, taken as a whole, reports: Several hundred expanded graft clones reportedly supplied alpha-beta T cells about two months after transplant. Surviving recipient T cells and intrathymic progenitors accounted for some patients' high TCRbeta diversity at day 60. Once a year had passed after transplant, T-cell counts and diversity came mostly from newly produced T cells.

This clonotype was seen ten or more times. Its target is unknown. The ends lost 5 bases at V and 3 bases at J; junction bases unmatched: 3. CDR1 is SQVTM and CDR2 is ANQGSEA in the germline V gene. The CDR3 contains 12 residues. For TCRbeta, the library was prepared with unique molecular identifiers. TCRdb recomputed calls from the PCR reads with MiXCR, one row per CDR3 protein. The table lists around 120,000 distinct CDR3 sequences, under 25% of them singletons, with about 10% in the top ten. The input for sequencing was PBMCs, mostly from graft donor cells, taken 180 days after TCRalphabeta/CD19-depleted stem cell transplant. The receptor's source is a male patient aged 2-9 years who had a stem cell transplant for chronic granulomatous disease, so the T cells may come from the graft donor. V gene TRBV29-1 combines with J gene TRBJ1-2; the match to TRBD1 covers 7 bases. The CDR3 loop is CSVNRGDYGYTF. In nucleotides, the CDR3 is TGCAGCGTTAACAGGGGCGACTATGGCTACACCTTC.